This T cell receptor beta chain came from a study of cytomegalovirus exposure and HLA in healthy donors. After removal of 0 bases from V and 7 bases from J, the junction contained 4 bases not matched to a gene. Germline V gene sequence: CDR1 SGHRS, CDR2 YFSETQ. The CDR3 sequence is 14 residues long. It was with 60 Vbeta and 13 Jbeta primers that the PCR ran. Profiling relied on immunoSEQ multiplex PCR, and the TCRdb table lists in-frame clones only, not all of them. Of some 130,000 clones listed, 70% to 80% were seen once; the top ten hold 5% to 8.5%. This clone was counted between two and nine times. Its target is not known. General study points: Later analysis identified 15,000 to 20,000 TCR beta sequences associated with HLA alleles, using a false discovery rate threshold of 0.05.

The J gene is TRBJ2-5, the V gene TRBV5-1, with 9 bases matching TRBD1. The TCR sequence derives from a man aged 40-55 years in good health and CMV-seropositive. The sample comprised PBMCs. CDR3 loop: CASSLEGQGGTQYF. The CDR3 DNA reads TGCGCCAGCAGCTTGGAGGGACAGGGAGGGACCCAGTACTTC.